This T cell receptor (beta chain) comes out of a study of T cells in Graves' hyperthyroidism and ophthalmopathy. Germline V gene sequence: CDR1 SGDLS, CDR2 YYNGEE. V lost 4 bases, J lost 5 bases, and 3 bases lay in between. The CDR3 runs 11 residues. Amplified TCR beta CDR3 regions came from RNA transcripts. The primer set for the first-round RT-PCR of the TCR CDR3 was HTBI. TCRdb reprocessed the multiplex PCR reads with MiXCR, giving one entry per CDR3 protein. This sample yields around 450,000 distinct CDR3 sequences, of which about a sixth are seen a single time; roughly 7.7% belongs to the top ten. Across 18 months, stable Graves' hyperthyroidism was marked by no progression to ophthalmopathy. With respect to this clonotype: This sequence may be a read error, since a much larger clone differs from it by one base.

The rearrangement joins TRBV9 to TRBJ1-4; D gene ambiguous. What was sequenced was blood. The clonotype originates from a woman younger than 35 with Graves' hyperthyroidism. The CDR3 region is CASSRNEKLFF. The CDR3 bases are TGTGCCAGCAGCAGGAATGAAAAACTGTTTTTT.